These 27 T cell receptor beta chains were sequenced from one sample in a study of cytomegalovirus exposure and HLA in healthy donors. Primers: 60 Vbeta forward and 13 Jbeta reverse. The assay was immunoSEQ multiplex PCR, and TCRdb's table has in-frame clones only and misses some. The profile covers 160,000 or so clones, with approximately 80% appearing a single time and about 4.3% taken by the ten largest. Sequencing was carried out using PBMCs. All receptors derive from a man aged 25-45 years in good health and CMV-seronegative.

V and J are TRBV4-3 and TRBJ2-3; TRBD2 matches 13 bases. The germline gives CDR1 LGHNA, CDR2 YSLEER. CDR3 size: 18 residues. V was pared by 4 bases and J by 4 bases, with 11 bases of the junction left unmatched. CDR3 bases: TGCGCCAGCAGCCCGAGGACTAGCGGGGGACTAAATTCAGATACGCAGTATTTT. Residues: CASSPRTSGGLNSDTQYF.

This chain uses TRBV19 with TRBJ2-7; 7 bases agree with TRBD2. V lost 6 bases, J lost 3 bases, and 5 bases stayed unmatched. The CDR3 is 13 amino acids. In germline, CDR1 is LNHDA, CDR2 SQIVND (reference sequence). The DNA of the CDR3 is TGTGCCAGTAGACGGACTAGTGGCTACGAGCAGTACTTC. Translating it yields CASRRTSGYEQYF.

This chain joins TRBV6-6 and TRBJ1-5; a possible D gene is TRBD1 (6 bases). The CDR3 extends over 15 amino acids. Trimming pared 4 bases from V and 6 bases from J, leaving 16 bases between. The germline CDR1 and CDR2 sequences are MNHNY and SVGAGI (reference sequence). This CDR3 reads CASSFWGHGGQPQHF. CDR3 coding DNA: TGTGCCAGCAGTTTCTGGGGGCACGGCGGTCAGCCCCAGCATTTT.

The chain couples TRBV18 to TRBJ1-6, with 9 bases identical to TRBD1. Unmatched junction bases numbered 8, after V lost 6 bases and J lost 8 bases. This CDR3 is 15 amino acids long. From germline, CDR1 is KGHSH and CDR2 LQKENI. This CDR3 is CASSITGGADSPLHF. DNA for the CDR3: TGTGCCAGCTCTATCACAGGGGGCGCGGATTCACCCCTCCACTTT.

This clone was seen a few times. The rearrangement links TRBV10-1 to TRBJ2-1, with 13 bases matching TRBD2. Trimming at V came to 0 bases and at J to 0 bases, leaving 2 bases not matched to a gene. The germline V gene has CDR1 WNHNN and CDR2 SYGVQD (reference sequence). The CDR3 extends over 18 amino acids. The CDR3 is CASSESGLAGSSYNEQFF. The CDR3 region has the DNA TGCGCCAGCAGTGAGTCGGGACTAGCGGGAAGCTCCTACAATGAGCAGTTCTTC.

The chain combines TRBV7-3 with TRBJ2-1; D may be TRBD2 (5 bases). Germline values: CDR1 SGHTA, CDR2 FQGTGA. The CDR3 spans 17 residues. Between the trimmed V and J ends, which lost 1 base and 3 bases, there was a span of 16 bases. The CDR3 sequence is CASSLRARAVDYNEQFF. The DNA for the CDR3 is TGTGCCAGCAGCTTAAGGGCCCGAGCGGTAGACTACAATGAGCAGTTCTTC.

This rearrangement joins TRBV28 to TRBJ1-1, with 7 bases aligning to TRBD1. Germline CDR1 reads MDHEN; CDR2 reads SYDVKM. The CDR3 consists of 15 residues. Trimming cost V 4 bases and J 0 bases; bases outside gene matches: 5. The CDR3 loop is CASSSAGTVNTEAFF. DNA for the CDR3: TGTGCCAGCAGTTCCGCCGGGACAGTGAACACTGAAGCTTTCTTT.

This chain uses TRBV9 with TRBJ2-7; D call uncertain. Germline V lookup: CDR1 SGDLS, CDR2 YYNGEE. V was clipped by 0 bases and J by 3 bases, with 10 bases between them. The CDR3 is 14 residues long. CDR3 region: CASSVAAAGYEQYF. The CDR3 bases are TGTGCCAGCAGCGTAGCAGCTGCAGGCTACGAGCAGTACTTC.

V gene TRBV4-3 combines with J gene TRBJ1-4; TRBD1 aligns across 7 bases. Losses at the gene ends were 1 base for V and 2 bases for J; bases not matched to a gene: 4. This CDR3 comprises 16 residues. The germline gives CDR1 LGHNA, CDR2 YSLEER. The DNA for the CDR3 is TGCGCCAGCAGCCAAGCTCAGGGGGGTACTAATGAAAAACTGTTTTTT. It yields the protein CASSQAQGGTNEKLFF.

The chain has TRBV28 and TRBJ1-6; no reliable D call. CDR1 and CDR2 (germline): MDHEN, SYDVKM. The CDR3 extends over 16 amino acids. Trimming left V 5 bases short and J 0 bases short, with 11 bases between. CDR3 amino acids: CASSDGGSSYNSPLHF. The DNA for the CDR3 is TGTGCCAGCAGTGATGGAGGTAGCTCCTATAATTCACCCCTCCACTTT. The full variable domain, its missing parts supplied by reference TRBV28 and TRBJ1-6, is DVKVTQSSRYLVKRTGEKVFLECVQDMDHENMFWYRQDPGLGLRLIYFSYDVKMKEKGDIPEGYSVSREKKERFSLILESASTNQTSMYLCASSDGGSSYNSPLHFGNGTRLTVT.

This clone was picked up one time. The chain links TRBV5-1 to TRBJ2-3; D not certain. V was pared by 0 bases and J by 0 bases, with 5 bases between. The CDR3 has 14 residues. Germline CDR1 is SGHRS and CDR2 is YFSETQ. The CDR3 loop is CASSLEQSTDTQYF. The CDR3 DNA reads TGCGCCAGCAGCTTGGAACAGAGCACAGATACGCAGTATTTT.

The chain carries TRBV15 and TRBJ2-7; D is perhaps TRBD1 (6 bases). Trimming took off 0 bases at V and 3 bases at J, with 12 bases between the two ends. Germline loops: CDR1 LNHNV, CDR2 YYDKDF (reference sequence). The CDR3 contains 15 residues. The CDR3 DNA reads TGTGCCACCAGCAGAGAGGAGGACAGTATCTACGAGCAGTACTTC. Protein sequence: CATSREEDSIYEQYF.

This sequence joins TRBV14 and TRBJ2-2; the match to TRBD1 covers 11 bases. The CDR3 runs to 16 residues. Germline V lookup: CDR1 SGHDN, CDR2 FVKESK. V was pared by 2 bases and J by 4 bases, with 3 bases of the junction left unmatched. The DNA for the CDR3 is TGTGCCAGCAGCCAAAGGACAGGGGGCTTCACCGGGGAGCTGTTTTTT. This encodes CASSQRTGGFTGELFF.

The chain uses TRBV5-1 and TRBJ2-2; a weak D match, TRBD2 (5 bases). With 5 bases removed from V and 5 bases from J, the gap between germline ends came to 19 bases. The CDR3 has 16 amino acids. Germline CDR1 is SGHRS and CDR2 is YFSETQ. In DNA, the CDR3 is TGCGCCAGCAGTCCGGGGTTGGGCCTCCGGACCGGGGAGCTGTTTTTT. Translation: CASSPGLGLRTGELFF.

This chain joins TRBV29-1 and TRBJ1-1; D is undetermined. Germline CDR1 and CDR2: SQVTM and ANQGSEA. The CDR3 spans 9 residues. Trimming removed 2 bases at V and 10 bases at J, with 5 bases between. The CDR3 loop is CSVELPAFF. As DNA, the CDR3 is TGCAGCGTTGAACTCCCAGCTTTCTTT.

The rearrangement joins TRBV7-2 to TRBJ1-5; 7 bases are shared with TRBD1. V lost 3 bases, J lost 4 bases, and 18 bases stayed unmatched. Germline lookup yields CDR1 SGHTA and CDR2 FQGNSA. CDR3 length: 19 amino acids. DNA of the CDR3: TGTGCCAGCAGCTTCCGGGACAGAAGTCACCAAGGATGGAATCAGCCCCAGCATTTT. This translates into CASSFRDRSHQGWNQPQHF.

The rearrangement uses TRBV7-9 and TRBJ2-7, with D possibly matching TRBD1 (6 bases). The V and J ends lost 5 bases and 3 bases respectively, with 17 bases between them. This CDR3 contains 15 residues. Germline V gene lookup returns CDR1 SEHNR and CDR2 FQNEAQ (reference sequence). CDR3 DNA: TGTGCCAGCAGCACTAAACCGGGACAACTCTACGAGCAGTACTTC. Protein sequence: CASSTKPGQLYEQYF.

The chain employs TRBV7-9 and TRBJ1-5; tentatively, D is TRBD1 (5 bases). Germline V lookup: CDR1 SEHNR, CDR2 FQNEAQ (reference sequence). The CDR3 is 14 residues long. Deletions cut 0 bases from V and 6 bases from J, with 9 bases between. The CDR3 spells CASSLAGGGQPQHF. CDR3 nucleotides: TGTGCCAGCAGCTTAGCGGGGGGAGGTCAGCCCCAGCATTTT.

The V gene is TRBV4-1, the J gene TRBJ1-5; D ambiguous. Looked up from germline, CDR1 is MGHRA and CDR2 is YSYEKL. Trimming removed 1 base at V and 3 bases at J, with 4 bases between. CDR3 length: 13 residues. The CDR3 DNA sequence: TGCGCCAGCAGCCAAGGGCTCAATCAGCCCCAGCATTTT. It translates to CASSQGLNQPQHF.

This chain connects TRBV28 to TRBJ1-1, with TRBD1 matching 8 bases. V shed 2 bases and J 4 bases; nucleotides not matched to a gene: 9. CDR3 size: 16 residues. Germline-derived CDR1 and CDR2 are MDHEN and SYDVKM. The CDR3 sequence is CASSLGRGRGGTEAFF. CDR3 sequence (DNA): TGTGCCAGCAGTTTAGGCAGGGGGCGTGGGGGCACTGAAGCTTTCTTT.

The V gene is TRBV4-1, the J gene TRBJ2-2; 7 positions match TRBD2. Germline CDR1 MGHRA, CDR2 YSYEKL. The CDR3 is 17 amino acids. V gave up 4 bases and J gave up 4 bases; unmatched junction bases: 12. The CDR3 region is CASSLHGEGPFTGELFF. CDR3 nucleotides: TGCGCCAGCAGCCTGCATGGGGAGGGCCCCTTCACCGGGGAGCTGTTTTTT.

This rearrangement joins TRBV9 to TRBJ2-1; 10 bases match TRBD1. CDR1 and CDR2 from the germline V gene are SGDLS and YYNGEE. V shed 3 bases, J shed 5 bases, and the junction held 11 bases outside the gene matches. The CDR3 has 17 residues. The CDR3 spells CASSARDRGSPNNEQFF. CDR3 DNA sequence: TGTGCCAGCAGCGCCCGGGACAGGGGAAGCCCTAACAATGAGCAGTTCTTC.

The V gene is TRBV19, the J gene TRBJ1-1; a possible D gene is TRBD1 (5 bases). The CDR3 loop spans 14 amino acids. Trimming stripped 7 bases from V and 0 bases from J, with 12 bases between. Germline V gene lookup returns CDR1 LNHDA and CDR2 SQIVND (reference sequence). The CDR3 here is CASTPGQLNTEAFF. As DNA, the CDR3 is TGTGCCAGTACCCCAGGGCAGCTGAACACTGAAGCTTTCTTT.

The rearrangement links TRBV29-1 to TRBJ2-3; 10 bases map to TRBD1. This CDR3 contains 13 residues. Germline V lookup: CDR1 SQVTM, CDR2 ANQGSEA. V lost 7 bases to trimming and J lost 4 bases; unmatched junction nucleotides: 5. The CDR3 protein is CSARTGGPDTQYF. CDR3 DNA sequence: TGCAGCGCCCGGACAGGGGGGCCAGATACGCAGTATTTT.

This clone was picked up one time. The chain combines TRBV28 with TRBJ2-7, with D possibly being TRBD1 (6 bases). V lost 10 bases and J lost 3, with 19 bases in between. This CDR3 comprises 14 residues. The germline V gene encodes CDR1 MDHEN and CDR2 SYDVKM. The DNA of the CDR3 is TGTGCCATAGATAACAGGGCTGTGGGCTACGAGCAGTACTTC. Translating it yields CAIDNRAVGYEQYF.

This clone was recorded only once. The chain has TRBV28 and TRBJ1-4, with D perhaps matching TRBD1 (5 bases). Germline V CDR1 and CDR2: MDHEN, SYDVKM. The CDR3 has 14 amino acids. V was clipped by 3 bases and J by 8 bases, with 13 bases between them. The CDR3 loop is CASSLWGREEKLFF. CDR3 coding DNA: TGTGCCAGCAGTTTGTGGGGACGGGAGGAAAAACTGTTTTTT. Filled out from reference TRBV28 and TRBJ1-4, the complete variable domain reads DVKVTQSSRYLVKRTGEKVFLECVQDMDHENMFWYRQDPGLGLRLIYFSYDVKMKEKGDIPEGYSVSREKKERFSLILESASTNQTSMYLCASSLWGREEKLFFGSGTQLSVL.

Only one count was recorded for this clone. The V and J genes are TRBV7-3 and TRBJ2-5; 9 bases are shared with TRBD1. The CDR3 consists of 15 residues. J gave up 5 bases and V 1 base, and 5 bases lay outside the gene matches. The germline V gene has CDR1 SGHTA and CDR2 FQGTGA. The DNA of the CDR3 is TGTGCCAGCAGCTTAAGGGACAGGGAGGATGAGACCCAGTACTTC. Translating gives CASSLRDREDETQYF. The variable domain in full, with the rest retrieved from reference TRBV7-3 and TRBJ2-5, is GAGVSQTPSNKVTEKGKYVELRCDPISGHTALYWYRQSLGQGPEFLIYFQGTGAADDSGLPNDRFFAVRPEGSVSTLKIQRTERGDSAVYLCASSLRDREDETQYFGPGTRLLVL.